A selection of T cell receptor beta chains follows, all from one sample in a study of CD8 T cells in ankylosing spondylitis. Each CDR3 protein gets one entry after TCRdb re-called the 5' RACE reads with MiXCR. There are tens of thousands of distinct CDR3 sequences in the sample; under 3% occur only once, and roughly 7.7% lies in the top ten. Sequences were obtained from blood, either unsorted or a sorted T cell fraction (not recorded which). These receptors were obtained from a female donor with ankylosing spondylitis or in good health (not recorded which). The CDR3 runs from the conserved cysteine through the conserved F or W. D genes are given only for firm matches. Part of the rows lack a size; the others show once, few, many or a class for expanded clones.

J gene: TRBJ2-7
V gene: TRBV9
D gene: -
CDR3 length: 13
clone size: many
CDR3 DNA: TGTGCCAGCAGCCCGGAAAAGGACTACGAGCAGTACTTC
CDR3 protein: CASSPEKDYEQYF

J gene: TRBJ1-1
V gene: TRBV9
D gene: TRBD1
CDR3 length: 15
clone size: many
CDR3 DNA: TGTGCCAGCAGCGCGCTGGTGACAGGGTCAATTTTAGTTTTCTTT
CDR3 protein: CASSALVTGSILVFF

J gene: TRBJ2-1
V gene: TRBV9
D gene: -
CDR3 length: 15
clone size: few
CDR3 DNA: TGTGCCAGCAGCGTAGTCGGGAACTCCTACAATGAGCAGTTCTTC
CDR3 protein: CASSVVGNSYNEQFF

J gene: TRBJ2-4
V gene: TRBV9
D gene: -
CDR3 length: 14
clone size: many
CDR3 DNA: TGTGCCAGCAGCGTAGATGGGGGCCGCGACATTCAGTACTTC
CDR3 protein: CASSVDGGRDIQYF

J gene: TRBJ2-5
V gene: TRBV9
D gene: -
CDR3 length: 15
clone size: many
CDR3 DNA: TGTGCCAGCAGCCCCCCGGGAAGGGTCCAAGAGACCCAGTACTTC
CDR3 protein: CASSPPGRVQETQYF

J gene: TRBJ2-1
V gene: TRBV9
D gene: TRBD2
CDR3 length: 17
clone size: many
CDR3 DNA: TGTGCCAGCAGCGTAGTTCCAAGCGGGAGCTCCTACAATGAGCAGTTCTTC
CDR3 protein: CASSVVPSGSSYNEQFF

J gene: TRBJ2-1
V gene: TRBV9
D gene: TRBD2
CDR3 length: 16
clone size: many
CDR3 DNA: TGTGCCAGCAGCTTCGATCTAGCGGGAGGGGACAATGAGCAGTTCTTC
CDR3 protein: CASSFDLAGGDNEQFF

J gene: TRBJ2-3
V gene: TRBV9
D gene: -
CDR3 length: 14
clone size: many
CDR3 DNA: TGTGCCAGCAGCGGGGGGACCCCCACAGATACGCAGTATTTT
CDR3 protein: CASSGGTPTDTQYF

J gene: TRBJ1-3
V gene: TRBV9
D gene: -
CDR3 length: 16
clone size: -
CDR3 DNA: TGTGCCAGCAGCGTCAGTTCGGGTGGATTTGGAAACACCATATATTTT
CDR3 protein: CASSVSSGGFGNTIYF

J gene: TRBJ2-7
V gene: TRBV10-1
D gene: TRBD2
CDR3 length: 14
clone size: many
CDR3 DNA: TGCGCCAGCAGAGTAGCGGGGCCCTTCTACGAGCAGTACTTC
CDR3 protein: CASRVAGPFYEQYF

J gene: TRBJ1-2
V gene: TRBV9
D gene: -
CDR3 length: 15
clone size: many
CDR3 DNA: TGTGCCAGCAGCGTAGGGGCTACAGCTAACTATGGCTACACCTTC
CDR3 protein: CASSVGATANYGYTF

J gene: TRBJ2-3
V gene: TRBV9
D gene: -
CDR3 length: 15
clone size: many
CDR3 DNA: TGTGCCAGCAGCGCCCGGGACCCCATTACAGATACGCAGTATTTT
CDR3 protein: CASSARDPITDTQYF

J gene: TRBJ2-3
V gene: TRBV9
D gene: -
CDR3 length: 15
clone size: many
CDR3 DNA: TGTGCCAGCAGCGTAGCAACTAGTACCACAGATACGCAGTATTTT
CDR3 protein: CASSVATSTTDTQYF

J gene: TRBJ2-3
V gene: TRBV9
D gene: -
CDR3 length: 15
clone size: many
CDR3 DNA: TGTGCCAGCACGGGGAGGGGACAGAGCACAGATACGCAGTATTTT
CDR3 protein: CASTGRGQSTDTQYF

J gene: TRBJ2-5
V gene: TRBV9
D gene: TRBD1
CDR3 length: 15
clone size: many
CDR3 DNA: TGTGCCAGCAGCGTAGGGCCGACAGGGGTAGAGACCCAGTACTTC
CDR3 protein: CASSVGPTGVETQYF

J gene: TRBJ2-5
V gene: TRBV9
D gene: -
CDR3 length: 14
clone size: many
CDR3 DNA: TGTGCCAGCAGCGTAATGGGGGACCAAGAGACCCAGTACTTC
CDR3 protein: CASSVMGDQETQYF

J gene: TRBJ2-1
V gene: TRBV9
D gene: -
CDR3 length: 15
clone size: many
CDR3 DNA: TGTGCCAGCTCCGGCGGAGCGGAGTCCTACAATGAGCAGTTCTTC
CDR3 protein: CASSGGAESYNEQFF

J gene: TRBJ2-7
V gene: TRBV9
D gene: -
CDR3 length: 17
clone size: -
CDR3 DNA: TGTGCCAGCAGCGTAGCTGAAGGCGTGGCAGGGGCCTACGAGCAGTACTTC
CDR3 protein: CASSVAEGVAGAYEQYF

J gene: TRBJ2-3
V gene: TRBV9
D gene: -
CDR3 length: 16
clone size: many
CDR3 DNA: TGTGCCAGCAGCGTAGAGGGGACCTACAGCACAGATACGCAGTATTTT
CDR3 protein: CASSVEGTYSTDTQYF

J gene: TRBJ2-3
V gene: TRBV9
D gene: TRBD2
CDR3 length: 20
clone size: many
CDR3 DNA: TGTGCCAGCAGCGGCGGGACTAGCGGGAGGGCCTGGCCCCTCGGGAATACGCAGTATTTT
CDR3 protein: CASSGGTSGRAWPLGNTQYF

J gene: TRBJ2-3
V gene: TRBV9
D gene: TRBD2
CDR3 length: 19
clone size: many
CDR3 DNA: TGTGCCAGCAGCGTACTCGGGCTAGCGGGAGGGCCTCGCACAGATACGCAGTATTTT
CDR3 protein: CASSVLGLAGGPRTDTQYF

J gene: TRBJ2-2
V gene: TRBV9
D gene: -
CDR3 length: 15
clone size: many
CDR3 DNA: TGTGCCAGCAGCGTATCAGGGCGACTCACCGGGGAGCTGTTTTTT
CDR3 protein: CASSVSGRLTGELFF

J gene: TRBJ2-3
V gene: TRBV9
D gene: TRBD2
CDR3 length: 15
clone size: many
CDR3 DNA: TGTGCCAGCAGCGTAGGCGGGAGGGGAATCGATACGCAGTATTTT
CDR3 protein: CASSVGGRGIDTQYF

J gene: TRBJ2-1
V gene: TRBV9
D gene: TRBD2
CDR3 length: 18
clone size: many
CDR3 DNA: TGTGCCAGCAGCGTAAACCCGAAAGCGGGGGGACCGTACAATGAGCAGTTCTTC
CDR3 protein: CASSVNPKAGGPYNEQFF

J gene: TRBJ2-1
V gene: TRBV9
D gene: TRBD2
CDR3 length: 15
clone size: many
CDR3 DNA: TGTGCCAGCAGCGTAGCTGGCGGGAGGAAGAATGAGCAGTTCTTC
CDR3 protein: CASSVAGGRKNEQFF

J gene: TRBJ1-5
V gene: TRBV9
D gene: -
CDR3 length: 15
clone size: many
CDR3 DNA: TGTGCCAGCAGCGCCCTTGACGGTCGCAATCAGCCCCAGCATTTT
CDR3 protein: CASSALDGRNQPQHF

J gene: TRBJ2-5
V gene: TRBV9
D gene: TRBD2
CDR3 length: 17
clone size: many
CDR3 DNA: TGTGCCAGCAGCGCAGCCACTAGCGGGGGGTACCAAGAGACCCAGTACTTC
CDR3 protein: CASSAATSGGYQETQYF

J gene: TRBJ2-3
V gene: TRBV9
D gene: TRBD2
CDR3 length: 16
clone size: many
CDR3 DNA: TGTGCCAGCAGCGTAAGTTCTAGCGGGAGGGCAGATACGCAGTATTTT
CDR3 protein: CASSVSSSGRADTQYF

J gene: TRBJ2-1
V gene: TRBV9
D gene: TRBD2
CDR3 length: 16
clone size: many
CDR3 DNA: TGTGCCAGCAGCGCCCCTGGACTAGCGGGAGGTAATGAGCAGTTCTTC
CDR3 protein: CASSAPGLAGGNEQFF

J gene: TRBJ1-2
V gene: TRBV9
D gene: TRBD1
CDR3 length: 18
clone size: many
CDR3 DNA: TGTGCCAGCAGCGTAGAGGATGGGACAGGGGCCACTAACTATGGCTACACCTTC
CDR3 protein: CASSVEDGTGATNYGYTF

J gene: TRBJ2-2
V gene: TRBV9
D gene: -
CDR3 length: 15
clone size: many
CDR3 DNA: TGTGCCAGCAGCGTAGAGGCAGGGAGGACCGGGGAGCTGTTTTTT
CDR3 protein: CASSVEAGRTGELFF

J gene: TRBJ2-7
V gene: TRBV2
D gene: -
CDR3 length: 14
clone size: many
CDR3 DNA: TGTGCCAGCGATAACCGTACAGCTCCCTACGAGCAGTACTTC
CDR3 protein: CASDNRTAPYEQYF

J gene: TRBJ2-7
V gene: TRBV9
D gene: TRBD2
CDR3 length: 16
clone size: many
CDR3 DNA: TGTGCCAGCAGCGTAGAGGGGGTAGCGGGGGGCTACGAGCAGTACTTC
CDR3 protein: CASSVEGVAGGYEQYF

J gene: TRBJ1-6
V gene: TRBV9
D gene: TRBD1
CDR3 length: 17
clone size: many
CDR3 DNA: TGTGCCAGCAGCGTAGAAGAGGGGGCTCGATATAATTCACCCCTCCACTTT
CDR3 protein: CASSVEEGARYNSPLHF

J gene: TRBJ2-3
V gene: TRBV9
D gene: TRBD2
CDR3 length: 15
clone size: many
CDR3 DNA: TGTGCCAGCAGCAATAGCGGGAGAGCACAGGATACGCAGTATTTT
CDR3 protein: CASSNSGRAQDTQYF

J gene: TRBJ1-2
V gene: TRBV9
D gene: TRBD1
CDR3 length: 16
clone size: many
CDR3 DNA: TGTGCCAGCAGCGTGGGACAGGGTATGGGAAAAGGGGGCTACACCTTC
CDR3 protein: CASSVGQGMGKGGYTF

J gene: TRBJ2-1
V gene: TRBV9
D gene: TRBD2
CDR3 length: 18
clone size: many
CDR3 DNA: TGTGCCAGCAGCGTAGGCCTTGCTAGCGGGAGCTCCTACAATGAGCAGTTCTTC
CDR3 protein: CASSVGLASGSSYNEQFF

J gene: TRBJ2-1
V gene: TRBV9
D gene: -
CDR3 length: 14
clone size: many
CDR3 DNA: TGTGCCAGCAGCGAGGGGATAGGACCCAATGAGCAGTTCTTC
CDR3 protein: CASSEGIGPNEQFF

J gene: TRBJ1-1
V gene: TRBV9
D gene: -
CDR3 length: 15
clone size: many
CDR3 DNA: TGTGCCAGCAGCCCGGACCCCGGCGGGAATACTGAAGCTTTCTTT
CDR3 protein: CASSPDPGGNTEAFF

J gene: TRBJ2-6
V gene: TRBV9
D gene: -
CDR3 length: 17
clone size: many
CDR3 DNA: TGTGCCAGCAGCGTGAGGGGGGAGCCCACTGGGGCCAACGTCCTGACTTTC
CDR3 protein: CASSVRGEPTGANVLTF

J gene: TRBJ2-3
V gene: TRBV9
D gene: -
CDR3 length: 17
clone size: many
CDR3 DNA: TGTGCCAGCAGCTCTCTGGTAGAAGGGGCAGGAACAGATACGCAGTATTTT
CDR3 protein: CASSSLVEGAGTDTQYF

J gene: TRBJ1-3
V gene: TRBV9
D gene: TRBD1
CDR3 length: 15
clone size: many
CDR3 DNA: TGTGCCAGCAGCGGACAGGGTCTCCCTGGAAACACCATATATTTT
CDR3 protein: CASSGQGLPGNTIYF

J gene: TRBJ2-7
V gene: TRBV9
D gene: TRBD1
CDR3 length: 14
clone size: many
CDR3 DNA: TGTGCCAGCAGCGTACTGGACAGGGGGAACGAGCAGTACTTC
CDR3 protein: CASSVLDRGNEQYF

J gene: TRBJ1-1
V gene: TRBV9
D gene: -
CDR3 length: 14
clone size: many
CDR3 DNA: TGTGCCAGCAGCCCGAGGTGGGGGAACACTGAAGCTTTCTTT
CDR3 protein: CASSPRWGNTEAFF

J gene: TRBJ2-1
V gene: TRBV9
D gene: -
CDR3 length: 15
clone size: many
CDR3 DNA: TGTGCCAGCAGCGTACGGGGTGACGACTACAATGAGCAGTTCTTC
CDR3 protein: CASSVRGDDYNEQFF

J gene: TRBJ2-7
V gene: TRBV9
D gene: -
CDR3 length: 13
clone size: many
CDR3 DNA: TGTGCCAGCAGCGTAGCTCCATCGGGGGAGCAGTACTTC
CDR3 protein: CASSVAPSGEQYF

J gene: TRBJ1-4
V gene: TRBV9
D gene: TRBD1
CDR3 length: 16
clone size: medium-sized
CDR3 DNA: TGTGCCAGCAGCCCGCGGACAGGGGCGGATTATGAAAAACTGTTTTTT
CDR3 protein: CASSPRTGADYEKLFF

J gene: TRBJ2-7
V gene: TRBV9
D gene: TRBD2
CDR3 length: 14
clone size: many
CDR3 DNA: TGTGCCAGCAGCGTAGAACTAGCGGCCTACGAGCAGTACTTC
CDR3 protein: CASSVELAAYEQYF

J gene: TRBJ2-5
V gene: TRBV9
D gene: -
CDR3 length: 12
clone size: many
CDR3 DNA: TGTGCCAGCAGCGCTCTCGGGGAGACCCAGTACTTC
CDR3 protein: CASSALGETQYF

J gene: TRBJ1-2
V gene: TRBV9
D gene: -
CDR3 length: 14
clone size: many
CDR3 DNA: TGTGCCAGCAGTGAGGGCAGGGGAGGCTATGGCTACACCTTC
CDR3 protein: CASSEGRGGYGYTF

J gene: TRBJ1-2
V gene: TRBV9
D gene: -
CDR3 length: 14
clone size: many
CDR3 DNA: TGTGCCAGCAGCGTAGAGGCAGGATCAGATGGCTACACCTTC
CDR3 protein: CASSVEAGSDGYTF

J gene: TRBJ2-2
V gene: TRBV9
D gene: -
CDR3 length: 15
clone size: many
CDR3 DNA: TGTGCCAGCAGCCCCCGAGCCTCCAACACCGGGGAGCTGTTTTTT
CDR3 protein: CASSPRASNTGELFF

J gene: TRBJ2-1
V gene: TRBV9
D gene: -
CDR3 length: 17
clone size: -
CDR3 DNA: TGTGCCAGCAGCGTAGTAGGGGGGAGGGGAGGGGACAATGAGCAGTTCTTC
CDR3 protein: CASSVVGGRGGDNEQFF

J gene: TRBJ2-1
V gene: TRBV9
D gene: -
CDR3 length: 15
clone size: many
CDR3 DNA: TGTGCCAGCAGCGTAGGGGACACTAACTACAATGAGCAGTTCTTC
CDR3 protein: CASSVGDTNYNEQFF

J gene: TRBJ1-4
V gene: TRBV9
D gene: -
CDR3 length: 15
clone size: many
CDR3 DNA: TGTGCCAGCAGCGTAGCGACGTCGACTAATGAAAAACTGTTTTTT
CDR3 protein: CASSVATSTNEKLFF